The 6 T cell receptor beta chains presented below share a single source sample, sequenced in a study of beta chain features in type 1 diabetes. cDNA synthesis used the whole RNA isolate, giving expressed TCRB sequences. The method was immunoSEQ multiplex PCR; TCRdb's version includes in-frame clones alone and lacks a portion of them. The sample shows under 800,000 clones, less than 20% of them seen only once. Sample: naive CD4+ T cells from blood. The receptors stem from a man aged 18 to 29 in good health.

This chain joins TRBV10-3 and TRBJ2-5; no clear D. The J call may not be correct, given that the DNA end is closer to TRBJ2-7. CDR1 and CDR2 (germline): ENHRY, SYGVKD. The CDR3 sequence is 12 residues long. CDR3 amino acids: CAISGTDYEQYF. Written as DNA, the CDR3 is TGTGCCATCAGTGGAACGGACTACGAGCAGTACTTC.

This clone was found a few times. The sample has other DNA sequences that encode this CDR3 too. V and J are TRBV20-1 and TRBJ2-3; D is undetermined. The germline V gene has CDR1 DFQATT and CDR2 SNEGSKA (reference sequence). Trimming removed 3 bases at V and 2 bases at J, with 0 bases between. The length of the CDR3 is 10 residues. The CDR3 here is CSASTDTQYF. CDR3 DNA: TGCAGTGCTAGCACAGATACGCAGTATTTT.

The V gene is TRBV2, the J gene TRBJ2-3; a possible D gene is TRBD2 (5 bases). The germline V and J ends were trimmed by 7 bases and 3 bases, with 17 bases remaining between them. This CDR3 has 15 amino acids. CDR1 and CDR2 (germline): SNHLY, FYNNEI. CDR3 sequence reads: CASKRREGRTDTQYF. The CDR3 bases are TGTGCCAGCAAACGAAGGGAAGGGAGAACAGATACGCAGTATTTT.

This rearrangement joins TRBV29-1 to TRBJ1-2, with D hard to call. CDR1 is SQVTM and CDR2 is ANQGSEA in the germline V gene. V lost 4 bases to trimming and J lost 0 bases, with 15 bases between them. The CDR3 sequence is 15 residues long. CDR3 sequence reads: CSVGSPRPSNYGYTF. The CDR3 coding sequence is TGCAGCGTTGGATCACCGCGCCCGTCTAACTATGGCTACACCTTC.

This clone was seen a handful of times. The V and J genes are TRBV5-6 and TRBJ2-6; D remains unclear. V gave up 4 bases and J gave up 2 bases, with 4 bases separating them. CDR1 is SGHDT and CDR2 is YYEEEE in the germline V gene. This CDR3 is 13 amino acids long. CDR3 region: CASSPPGANVLTF. In nucleotides, the CDR3 is TGTGCCAGCAGCCCGCCTGGGGCCAACGTCCTGACTTTC.

The V call is TRBV6-1, the J call TRBJ1-2; D is unclear. This CDR3 spans 11 amino acids. Germline loops: CDR1 MNHNS, CDR2 SASEGT. V was clipped by 4 bases and J by 8 bases, with 8 bases between them. The CDR3 bases are TGTGCCAGCAGTGCGGCAACGGGCTACACCTTC. Translation: CASSAATGYTF.